This T cell receptor (beta chain) is from a study of T-cell memory formation after mild COVID-19. The overall study: Clustering of TCRs was largely donor specific. Broader study findings: Balance between CD4 and CD8 was seen in clones contracting day 15 to 85, and a CD4+ lean was seen in later expanders. Of the contracting clones, CD4+ ones lay mainly in CM and EM, and CD8+ ones in EMRA.

This clonotype was counted ten times or more. What it binds is not known. MiXCR, applied by TCRdb to the 5' RACE reads, yields one record per CDR3 protein. This sample has about 340,000 distinct CDR3 sequences, with around 20% found just once. CDR3 length equals 17 residues. Unmatched junction bases numbered 14, after V lost 5 bases and J lost 5 bases. Germline V CDR1 and CDR2: SEHNR, FQNEAQ (reference sequence). The chain has TRBV7-9 and TRBJ2-1; 8 positions agree with TRBD2. The TCR comes from an adult woman who had mild COVID-19 (a few samples of this study predate the infection). Cell type and time point are not known. The specimen sequenced was PBMCs or a T cell subset sorted from them (not recorded which). CDR3 bases: TGTGCCAGCAGCGTATTAGCGGGATTTAAACCTAACAATGAGCAGTTCTTC. Translating gives CASSVLAGFKPNNEQFF.